This passage covers 4 T cell receptor beta chains from one sample sequenced in a study of T cells of healthy individuals. Via MiXCR, TCRdb re-called the 5' RACE reads, giving one row per CDR3 protein. Here the sample spans around 83,000 distinct CDR3 sequences, more than 4.5% being singletons. The receptors were sampled from a female donor in good health.

This clonotype has ten or more counts. The rearrangement uses TRBV9 and TRBJ2-7; 11 nucleotides match TRBD1. The CDR3 runs 14 residues. Germline V gene sequence: CDR1 SGDLS, CDR2 YYNGEE. V lost 4 bases, J lost 3 bases, and 3 bases stayed unmatched. CDR3 sequence (DNA): TGTGCCAGCAGCTCGGACAGGGGGCGCTACGAGCAGTACTTC. Amino acid sequence: CASSSDRGRYEQYF.

This clonotype occurred many times. The V and J genes are TRBV6-2 or TRBV6-3 and TRBJ2-7; the match to TRBD2 covers 11 bases. With 7 bases clipped from V and 6 bases from J, the junction kept 11 bases outside the gene matches. CDR3 length: 15 residues. Looked up from germline, CDR1 is MNHEY and CDR2 is SVGEGT. The CDR3 reads CASTTTGTSGGEQYF. In DNA, the CDR3 is TGTGCCAGCACCACTACCGGGACTAGCGGAGGCGAGCAGTACTTC.

The chain is built from TRBV6-1 and TRBJ1-4, with D perhaps TRBD1 (6 bases). The V end was cut by 6 bases, the J end by 6 bases, with 14 bases between. The CDR3 length is 14 residues. Germline CDR1 MNHNS, CDR2 SASEGT. CDR3: CASSSWDIHEKLFF. In nucleotides, the CDR3 is TGTGCCAGCAGCTCATGGGACATTCATGAAAAACTGTTTTTT.

This clonotype was detected only a few times. The chain has TRBV30 and TRBJ2-2; the D gene is possibly TRBD2 (6 bases). This CDR3 contains 13 residues. Trimming took 8 bases from V and 4 from J, leaving 14 bases between them. Germline assignment: CDR1 GTSNPN and CDR2 SVGIG (reference sequence). DNA of the CDR3: TGTGCCGGACAAGAGGGACTCACCGGGGAGCTGTTTTTT. Its protein product is CAGQEGLTGELFF.